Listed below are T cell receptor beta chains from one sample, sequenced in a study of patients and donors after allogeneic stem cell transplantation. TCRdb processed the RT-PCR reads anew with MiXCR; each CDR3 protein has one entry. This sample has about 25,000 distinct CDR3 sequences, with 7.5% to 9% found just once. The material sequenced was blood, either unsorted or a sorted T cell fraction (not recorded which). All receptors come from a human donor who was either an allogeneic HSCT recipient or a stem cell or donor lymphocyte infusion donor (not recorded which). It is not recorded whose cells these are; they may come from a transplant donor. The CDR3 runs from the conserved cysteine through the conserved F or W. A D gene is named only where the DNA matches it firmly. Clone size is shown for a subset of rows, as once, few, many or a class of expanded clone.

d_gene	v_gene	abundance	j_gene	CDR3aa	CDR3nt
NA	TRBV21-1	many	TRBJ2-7	CASSKARQVRSYEQYF	TGTGCCAGCAGCAAAGCGCGACAGGTCCGTTCCTACGAGCAGTACTTC
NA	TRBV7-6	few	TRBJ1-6	CASSPTSVGSYNSPLHF	TGTGCCAGCAGCCCCACATCGGTAGGCTCCTATAATTCACCCCTCCACTTT
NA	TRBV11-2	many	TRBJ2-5	CASSRARGETQYF	TGTGCCAGCAGCCGAGCTAGGGGGGAGACCCAGTACTTC
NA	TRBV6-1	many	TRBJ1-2	CASSEWQPRGGYTF	TGTGCCAGCAGTGAATGGCAGCCGAGGGGTGGCTACACCTTC
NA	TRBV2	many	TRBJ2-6	CASSVTGTHVLTF	TGTGCCAGCAGTGTTACGGGGACCCACGTCCTGACTTTC
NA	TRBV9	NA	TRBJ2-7	CASSVEVRGYEQYF	TGTGCCAGCAGCGTAGAAGTGAGAGGCTACGAGCAGTACTTC
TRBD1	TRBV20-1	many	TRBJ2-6	CSASRQGLLPGANVLTF	TGCAGTGCTAGCAGACAGGGGTTGTTGCCTGGGGCCAACGTCCTGACTTTC
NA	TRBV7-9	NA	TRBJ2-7	CASTQEGAGRYEQYF	TGTGCCAGCACCCAGGAGGGGGCAGGACGCTACGAGCAGTACTTC
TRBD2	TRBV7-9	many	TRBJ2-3	CASSLGSGGDTQYF	TGTGCCAGCAGCTTAGGGTCCGGGGGGGATACGCAGTATTTT
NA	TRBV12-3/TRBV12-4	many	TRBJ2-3	CASSFNQGGGTDTQYF	TGTGCCAGCAGTTTCAATCAAGGCGGGGGCACAGATACGCAGTATTTT
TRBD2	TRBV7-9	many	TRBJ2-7	CASTDPGGAYEQYF	TGTGCCAGCACCGATCCCGGGGGGGCCTACGAGCAGTACTTC
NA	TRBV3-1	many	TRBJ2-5	CASSQAGGAETQYF	TGTGCCAGCAGCCAAGCGGGGGGCGCAGAGACCCAGTACTTC
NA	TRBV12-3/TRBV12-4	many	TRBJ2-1	CASSLHPDNEQFF	TGTGCCAGCAGTTTACACCCGGACAATGAGCAGTTCTTC
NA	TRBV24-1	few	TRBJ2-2	CATSDLSEGVTGELFF	TGTGCCACCAGTGATTTGTCGGAAGGGGTCACCGGGGAGCTGTTTTTT
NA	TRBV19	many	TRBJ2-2	CASSIIPTNTGELFF	TGTGCCAGTAGTATAATCCCTACGAACACCGGGGAGCTGTTTTTT
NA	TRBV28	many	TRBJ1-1	CASSSAGMGLNTEAFF	TGTGCCAGCAGTTCCGCAGGGATGGGATTGAACACTGAAGCTTTCTTT
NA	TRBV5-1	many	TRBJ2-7	CASSPRDSSPYEQYF	TGCGCCAGCAGCCCCCGGGACTCAAGTCCCTACGAGCAGTACTTC
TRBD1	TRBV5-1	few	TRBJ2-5	CASSLRRGPQETQYF	TGCGCCAGCAGCTTGAGAAGGGGGCCTCAAGAGACCCAGTACTTC
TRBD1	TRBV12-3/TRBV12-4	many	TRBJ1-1	CASRAPDRANTEAFF	TGTGCCAGCAGAGCACCGGACAGGGCAAACACTGAAGCTTTCTTT
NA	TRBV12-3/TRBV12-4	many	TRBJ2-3	CASSLRDPGPDTQYF	TGTGCCAGCAGTTTACGGGACCCTGGTCCAGATACGCAGTATTTT